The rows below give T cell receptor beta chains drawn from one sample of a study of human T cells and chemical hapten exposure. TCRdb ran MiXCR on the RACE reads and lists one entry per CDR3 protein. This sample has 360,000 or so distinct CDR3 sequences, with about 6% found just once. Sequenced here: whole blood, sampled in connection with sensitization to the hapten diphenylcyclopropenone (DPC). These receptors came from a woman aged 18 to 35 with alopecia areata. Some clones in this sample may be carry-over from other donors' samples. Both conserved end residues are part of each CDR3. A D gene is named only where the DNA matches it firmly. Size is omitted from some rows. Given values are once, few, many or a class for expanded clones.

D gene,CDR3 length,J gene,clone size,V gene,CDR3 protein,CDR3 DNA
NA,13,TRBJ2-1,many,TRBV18,CASSREKPNEQFF,TGTGCCAGCTCACGGGAGAAACCCAATGAGCAGTTCTTC
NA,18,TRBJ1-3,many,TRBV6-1,CASSEVMISGGSGNTIYF,TGTGCCAGCAGTGAAGTAATGATCAGCGGGGGTTCTGGAAACACCATATATTTT
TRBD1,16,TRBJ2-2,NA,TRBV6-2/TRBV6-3,CASSYGWDRNTGELFF,TGTGCCAGCAGTTACGGGTGGGACAGGAACACCGGGGAGCTGTTTTTT
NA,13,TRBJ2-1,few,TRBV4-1,CASSRLGGPEQFF,TGCGCCAGCAGCCGTCTGGGGGGTCCTGAGCAGTTCTTC
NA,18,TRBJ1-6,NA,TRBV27,CASSLEVPFSSYNSPLHF,TGTGCCAGCAGTTTGGAGGTCCCATTTAGCTCCTATAATTCACCCCTCCACTTT
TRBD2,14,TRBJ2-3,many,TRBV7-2,CASSRRLAGDTQYF,TGTGCCAGCAGCCGTCGACTAGCAGGAGATACGCAGTATTTT
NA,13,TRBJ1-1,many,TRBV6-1,CASRRGGQTEAFF,TGTGCCAGCAGGAGGGGAGGACAAACTGAAGCTTTCTTT
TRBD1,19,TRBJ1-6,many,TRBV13,CASSTRTGGVSSYNSPLHF,TGTGCCAGCAGCACCCGGACAGGGGGCGTAAGCTCCTATAATTCACCCCTCCACTTT
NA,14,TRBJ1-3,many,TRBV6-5,CASRVFSSGNTIYF,TGTGCCAGCAGGGTTTTCAGCTCTGGAAACACCATATATTTT
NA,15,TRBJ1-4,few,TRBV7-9,CASSSSDATNEKLFF,TGTGCCAGCAGTTCTTCAGACGCAACTAATGAAAAACTGTTTTTT
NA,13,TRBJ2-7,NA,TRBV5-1,CASSNQWDYEQYF,TGCGCCAGCAGCAACCAATGGGACTACGAGCAGTACTTC
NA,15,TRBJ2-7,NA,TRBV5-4,CASSLGGQASYEQYF,TGTGCCAGCAGCTTGGGGGGGCAGGCCTCCTACGAGCAGTACTTC
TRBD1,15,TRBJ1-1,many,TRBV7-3,CASSPGQGRNTEAFF,TGTGCCAGCAGCCCCGGACAGGGAAGGAACACTGAAGCTTTCTTT
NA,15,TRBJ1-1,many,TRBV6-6,CASTTFGETNTEAFF,TGTGCCAGCACTACTTTCGGGGAGACGAACACTGAAGCTTTCTTT
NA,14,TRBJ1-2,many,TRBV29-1,CSVEDREGNYGYTF,TGCAGCGTTGAAGATCGTGAGGGTAACTATGGCTACACCTTC
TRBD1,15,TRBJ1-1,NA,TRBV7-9,CASSLGLTGRIEAFF,TGTGCCAGCAGCTTAGGATTGACAGGGCGAATTGAAGCTTTCTTT
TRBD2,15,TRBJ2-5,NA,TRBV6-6,CASSGGWGGAETQYF,TGTGCCAGCAGTGGGGGATGGGGGGGAGCAGAGACCCAGTACTTC
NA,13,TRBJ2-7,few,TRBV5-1,CASSAAGTDVQYF,TGCGCCAGCAGCGCGGCCGGGACGGACGTGCAGTACTTC
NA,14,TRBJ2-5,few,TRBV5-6,CASSSDPGPETQYF,TGTGCCAGCAGCTCCGACCCGGGGCCCGAGACCCAGTACTTC
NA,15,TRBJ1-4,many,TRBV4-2,CASSLIRANDEKLFF,TGTGCCAGCAGCCTCATCCGCGCCAATGACGAAAAACTGTTTTTT
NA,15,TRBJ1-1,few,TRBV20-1,CSARGPWGGSTEAFF,TGCAGTGCTAGAGGGCCTTGGGGGGGTTCCACTGAAGCTTTCTTT
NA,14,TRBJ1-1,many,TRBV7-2,CASSPQPWDTEAFF,TGTGCCAGCAGCCCCCAACCGTGGGACACTGAAGCTTTCTTT
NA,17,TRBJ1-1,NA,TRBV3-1,CASSQDRSGDLNIEAFF,TGTGCCAGCAGCCAAGATCGTTCGGGCGATCTGAACATTGAAGCTTTCTTT
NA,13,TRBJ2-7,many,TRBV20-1,CSGDREAGREQYF,TGCAGTGGGGATCGAGAGGCCGGGAGAGAGCAGTACTTC
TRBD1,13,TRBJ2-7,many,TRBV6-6,CASHRDSGYEQYF,TGTGCCAGTCACCGGGACAGTGGGTACGAGCAGTACTTC
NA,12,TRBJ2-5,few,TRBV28,CATRQNQETQYF,TGTGCCACCCGACAGAATCAAGAGACCCAGTACTTC
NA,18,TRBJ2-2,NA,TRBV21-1,CASSKGGANQINTGELFF,TGTGCCAGCAGCAAAGGGGGGGCCAACCAGATTAACACCGGGGAGCTGTTTTTT
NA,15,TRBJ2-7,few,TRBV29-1,CSVELRATGTNEQYF,TGCAGCGTTGAACTGAGGGCTACAGGGACCAACGAGCAGTACTTC
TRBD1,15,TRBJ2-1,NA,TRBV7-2,CASSPGQGSWNEQFF,TGTGCCAGCAGTCCGGGACAGGGCTCTTGGAATGAGCAGTTCTTC
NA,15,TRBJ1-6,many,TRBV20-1,CSARGDRSAGSPLHF,TGCAGTGCTAGAGGGGACCGATCGGCTGGTTCACCCCTCCACTTT
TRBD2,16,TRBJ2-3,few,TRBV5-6,CASSSPGFSGVDTQYF,TGTGCCAGCAGCTCCCCGGGCTTTAGCGGGGTGGATACGCAGTATTTT
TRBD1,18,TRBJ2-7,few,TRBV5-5,CASSLDTRLGQGSYEQYF,TGTGCCAGCAGCCTGGATACTCGGTTAGGACAGGGCTCCTACGAGCAGTACTTC
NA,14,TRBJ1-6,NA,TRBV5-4,CASSLARANSPLHF,TGTGCCAGCAGCTTGGCCAGGGCCAATTCACCCCTCCACTTT
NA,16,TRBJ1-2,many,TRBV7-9,CASSLALPSGTDGYTF,TGTGCCAGCAGCTTAGCGTTGCCCTCAGGGACGGATGGCTACACCTTC
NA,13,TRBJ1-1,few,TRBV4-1,CASRRGETTEAFF,TGCGCCAGCAGGCGAGGGGAGACCACTGAAGCTTTCTTT
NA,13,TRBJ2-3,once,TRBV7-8,CASSRTVTDTQNF,TGTGCCAGCAGCCGGACTGTCACAGATACGCAGAATTTT
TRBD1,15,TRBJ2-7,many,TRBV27,CASSFSGTGAYEQYF,TGTGCCAGCAGTTTCTCCGGGACAGGGGCCTACGAGCAGTACTTC
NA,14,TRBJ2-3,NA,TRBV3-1,CASSQAGNTDTQYF,TGTGCCAGCAGCCAGGCGGGAAACACAGATACGCAGTATTTT
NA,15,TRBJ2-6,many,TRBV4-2,CASSSDRSGANVLTF,TGTGCCAGCAGTTCAGACCGCTCTGGGGCCAACGTCCTGACTTTC
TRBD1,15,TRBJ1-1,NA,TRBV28,CASSGDREVRTEAFF,TGTGCCAGCAGTGGGGACAGGGAGGTTCGAACTGAAGCTTTCTTT